Sequencing of this T cell receptor beta chain was carried out in a study of post-analysis software for immune sequencing data. Findings and caveats of the study: A handful of TRBV segments, including TRBV5-6, TRBV5-1 and TRBV20-1, were more frequent in patients than controls.

Presence of unique molecular identifiers characterized the TCR beta cDNA libraries. Via MiXCR, TCRdb re-called the PCR reads, giving one row per CDR3 protein. The sample consists of some 690,000 distinct CDR3 sequences, over 45% of them appearing once. Germline CDR1 and CDR2: SGHRS and YFSETQ. This CDR3 has 13 amino acids. Between the trimmed V and J ends, which lost 4 bases and 1 base, there was a span of 8 bases. Remarks on this clonotype: Its antigen is not identified.

The TCR comes from a girl aged 2-10 years with multiple sclerosis. Sequenced input: blood. V usage is TRBV5-1 and J usage is TRBJ1-1; D perhaps matches TRBD1 (5 bases). CDR3 bases: TGCGCCAGCAGCAGGGGAGAGAACACTGAAGCTTTCTTT. Translation: CASSRGENTEAFF. The full variable domain, with the rest looked up from reference TRBV5-1 and TRBJ1-1, is KAGVTQTPRYLIKTRGQQVTLSCSPISGHRSVSWYQQTPGQGLQFLFEYFSETQRNKGNFPGRFSGRQFSNSRSEMNVSTLELGDSALYLCASSRGENTEAFFGQGTRLTVV.